These T cell receptor beta chains were read from a single sample in a study of T cell changes during pregnancy in multiple sclerosis. The assay was immunoSEQ multiplex PCR, and TCRdb's table has in-frame clones only and misses some. The sample lists around 83,000 clones, just over 90% seen once, with approximately 0.47% in the top ten. The material was CD4+ T cells from peripheral blood mononuclear cells, obtained in the second trimester of pregnancy. These TCRs come from a female donor with multiple sclerosis, enrolled in a pregnancy study. CDR3s include the opening cysteine and the closing phenylalanine or tryptophan. The D gene is left open where the match is weak. The size field is filled for only some rows; it gives once, few, many or a size class.

TRBD1	.	TRBJ2-7	TRBV23-1	CASTDRGQHEQYF	TGCGCCAGCACGGACAGGGGGCAACACGAGCAGTACTTC
.	once	TRBJ1-6	TRBV4-1	CASSQDRGVSPLHF	TGCGCCAGCAGCCAAGACAGGGGCGTGTCACCCCTCCACTTT
.	.	TRBJ1-4	TRBV9	CASSVGQGNEKLFF	TGTGCCAGCAGCGTAGGGCAGGGTAATGAAAAACTGTTTTTT
TRBD1	.	TRBJ2-5	TRBV28	CASSSLGQGQETQYF	TGTGCCAGCAGTTCACTGGGACAGGGCCAAGAGACCCAGTACTTC
.	.	TRBJ1-4	TRBV9	CASSGGGRGEKLFF	TGTGCCAGCAGCGGGGGGGGACGGGGGGAAAAACTGTTTTTT
.	.	TRBJ1-5	TRBV15	CATSGRSYQPQHF	TGTGCCACCAGCGGCAGGTCATATCAGCCCCAGCATTTT
.	.	TRBJ2-5	TRBV18	CASSAGLLKETQYF	TGTGCCAGCTCAGCGGGACTCCTCAAAGAGACCCAGTACTTC
TRBD2	.	TRBJ2-2	TRBV28	CASSLLPRTSFTGELFF	TGTGCCAGCAGTTTGCTACCCCGGACTAGCTTCACCGGGGAGCTGTTTTTT
.	.	TRBJ1-1	TRBV18	CASSPPSTEAFF	TGTGCCAGCTCACCACCCAGCACTGAAGCTTTCTTT
.	.	TRBJ1-1	TRBV28	CASDGDVNTEAFF	TGTGCCAGTGACGGAGACGTGAACACTGAAGCTTTCTTT
TRBD2	.	TRBJ2-7	TRBV28	CASSLKLGLAVLYEQYF	TGTGCCAGCAGTTTAAAGTTAGGGCTAGCGGTACTCTACGAGCAGTACTTC